This T cell receptor beta chain was sequenced in a study of blood T cells in healthy people across ages. V lost 3 bases and J 0 bases, leaving 17 bases between the germline ends. CDR1 and CDR2 (germline): DFQATT, SNEGSKA (reference sequence). This CDR3 contains 16 residues. Alongside a J-beta primer mix, a sample-barcoded 5' primer served in a second PCR lasting about 6 to 11 cycles. From the 5' RACE reads, TCRdb called clonotypes with MiXCR, one entry per CDR3 protein. The data hold about 800,000 distinct CDR3 sequences, with 20% to 25% observed a single time. Notes on the study in general: Long-lived and aged donors differed, with more naive CD4+ cells and higher diversity in the long-lived.

This clonotype was counted only a few times. Its antigen is unidentified. Total RNA extracted from each sample amounted to at least 6 micrograms. This sample was also put to use in a study of T cells of mothers and their children. This second study says: From each mother came over 9.5 million TCR beta CDR3 reads, and from each child came approximately 2.8 million. No clones detected were persistent microchimeric T cell clones.

The chain recombines TRBV20-1 with TRBJ1-2, with a tentative D call TRBD1 (5 bases). This sequence originates from a boy aged 10-17 years in good health. The sample taken for sequencing was blood. CDR3 residues: CSASGSGWDPNYGYTF. CDR3 nucleotides: TGCAGTGCTAGTGGATCAGGGTGGGATCCTAACTATGGCTACACCTTC.